The 26 T cell receptor beta chains below all came from one sample that was sequenced in a study of T cell repertoires in cytomegalovirus infection (dated by TCRdb to between 2017 and 2020). No antigen is known for these receptors. TCRdb names Illumina HiSeq 1500 as the instrument used. Starting from the raw public reads, TCRdb applied fastp trimming at Q25, assembled clones with MiXCR and retained in-frame beta chains. Rows merge per CDR3 protein into single entries with the most common DNA and genes. For this sample there are approximately 340,000 distinct CDR3 sequences; 29% appear just once. The top ten hold around 18% of the sample. In light of the paper, this sample's treatment or condition label describes: in vitro stimulation with specific CMV peptide epitopes to enrich CMV-specific T cells. This specimen was cultured PBMCs, taken from culture after CMV antigen stimulation. Source of these receptors: a human donor in good health (CMV status not recorded). Some clones in this sample may be carry-over from other donors' samples.

The table lists this clonotype with a few counts. The rearrangement uses TRBV7-6 and TRBJ2-3; 7 bases are a match to TRBD1. The CDR3 covers 12 residues. Germline CDR1 and CDR2: SGHVS and FNYEAQ. The CDR3 nucleotides are TGTGCGGCCCGGACAGGACCAGATACGCAGTATTTT. It encodes CAARTGPDTQYF. Drawing the rest from reference TRBV7-6 and TRBJ2-3, the complete variable domain is GAGVSQSPRYKVTKRGQDVALRCDPISGHVSLYWYRQALGQGPEFLTYFNYEAQQDKSGLPNDRFSAERPEGSISTLTIQRTEQRDSAMYRCAARTGPDTQYFGPGTRLTVL.

The rearrangement links TRBV15 to TRBJ2-1; possibly TRBD2 for D (6 bases). CDR1 and CDR2 (germline): LNHNV, YYDKDF (reference sequence). The V end lost 6 bases, the J end lost 5 bases, and 26 bases lay between the germline ends. This CDR3 is built from 18 residues. The CDR3 DNA sequence: TGTGCCACCAGTCCTATTTCGGGGGTCTGGCGATCAAACAATGAGCAGTTCTTC. Translated, it gives CATSPISGVWRSNNEQFF.

The rearrangement joins TRBV20-1 to TRBJ2-5, with 7 bases fitting TRBD2. The CDR3 totals 14 residues. Trimming cost V 5 bases and J 2 bases; bases outside gene matches: 8. Germline V gene data show CDR1 as DFQATT and CDR2 as SNEGSKA (reference sequence). The CDR3 region is CSAPGGGDQETQYF. CDR3 coding DNA: TGCAGTGCTCCAGGTGGGGGGGATCAAGAGACCCAGTACTTC.

The chain uses TRBV2 and TRBJ1-5; tentative D call: TRBD1 (5 bases). CDR1 is SNHLY and CDR2 is FYNNEI in the germline V gene. The ends were cut back, 6 bases at V and 7 bases at J, with 19 bases in the middle. The CDR3 spans 15 residues. This chain's CDR3 is CASSPGTSEHQPQHF. The DNA for the CDR3 is TGTGCCAGCAGCCCCGGGACCTCGGAACACCAGCCCCAGCATTTT.

This chain joins TRBV7-2 and TRBJ1-5; TRBD1 agrees at 8 bases. CDR1 and CDR2 from the germline V gene are SGHTA and FQGNSA. The CDR3 extends over 16 amino acids. The trim removed 9 bases at V and 0 bases at J, leaving 10 bases unmatched. For the CDR3, the DNA is TGTGCCAGTGTAGGCCAGGGGGCTTTTAGCAATCAGCCCCAGCATTTT. It is translated as CASVGQGAFSNQPQHF.

V gene TRBV7-8 combines with J gene TRBJ1-1; 7 positions match TRBD1. The V gene's germline CDR1 is SGHVS and CDR2 FQNEAQ. The CDR3 totals 16 residues. Trimming at V came to 5 bases and at J to 7 bases, leaving 16 bases not matched to a gene. The CDR3 DNA reads TGTGCCAGCAGCCTATTACCGACAGGGCGGGCCTTTGAAGCTTTCTTT. Translated: CASSLLPTGRAFEAFF.

The J gene is TRBJ2-7, the V gene TRBV6-2 or TRBV6-3; perhaps TRBD2 as D (6 bases). CDR3 length equals 11 residues. Per the germline V gene, CDR1 is MNHEY and CDR2 is SVGEGT. V was cut by 8 bases and J by 9 bases, with 14 bases left in between. The CDR3 loop is CASGSGTWQYF. CDR3 DNA sequence: TGTGCCAGCGGATCCGGGACTTGGCAGTACTTC.

This sequence joins TRBV6-8 and TRBJ1-5; tentatively, D is TRBD1 (5 bases). Trimming shortened V by 5 bases and J by 5 bases, and 16 bases separated the two germline ends. In germline, CDR1 is MNHGY, CDR2 SAAAGT. The CDR3 length is 15 residues. In nucleotides, the CDR3 is TGTGCCAGCAGTCCCCGGCCAAGGGGCGATCAGCCCCAGCATTTT. The encoded protein is CASSPRPRGDQPQHF.

This clonotype was counted once. V gene TRBV9 combines with J gene TRBJ2-1; 10 positions match TRBD2. The CDR3 is made up of 16 amino acids. Germline V gives CDR1 SGDLS, CDR2 YYNGEE. The V and J ends lost 0 bases and 9 bases, in that order; junction bases with no gene match: 9. The chain's CDR3 is CASSVEGLAGVAEQFF. Here the CDR3 DNA reads TGTGCCAGCAGCGTAGAAGGGCTAGCGGGAGTTGCTGAGCAGTTCTTC.

This clonotype showed up just a few times. The rearrangement uses TRBV6-1 and TRBJ1-6; no reliable D call. Germline V gene data show CDR1 as MNHNS and CDR2 as SASEGT. CDR3 length: 12 amino acids. V dropped 0 bases and J dropped 12 bases, with 6 bases sitting between them. The CDR3 is CASSEASRPLHF. Here the CDR3 DNA reads TGTGCCAGCAGTGAAGCTTCTAGACCCCTCCACTTT.

V and J are TRBV19 and TRBJ2-6, with D hard to call. The CDR3 runs 17 residues. V was clipped by 1 base and J by 0 bases, with 10 bases between them. CDR1 is LNHDA and CDR2 is SQIVND in the germline V gene (reference sequence). The CDR3 sequence: CASSIGQQNSGANVLTF. The CDR3 nucleotides read TGTGCCAGTAGTATAGGGCAGCAAAACTCTGGGGCCAACGTCCTGACTTTC.

This sequence joins TRBV7-3 and TRBJ2-3; D is undetermined. Germline CDR1 and CDR2: SGHTA and FQGTGA. V lost 3 bases and J 0 bases, leaving 7 bases between the germline ends. This CDR3 region has 14 residues. The DNA of the CDR3 is TGTGCCAGCAGCTTGACTCAAAGCACAGATACGCAGTATTTT. Encoded protein: CASSLTQSTDTQYF.

V is TRBV6-1 and J is TRBJ2-7; D may be TRBD2 (6 bases). CDR1 is MNHNS, CDR2 SASEGT, per germline. The CDR3 length is 16 residues. V lost 7 bases and J lost 4, with 23 bases in between. As DNA, the CDR3 is TGTGCCAGCAATATAAATCAGGGTCAGGGAGGTTACGAGCAGTACTTC. This encodes CASNINQGQGGYEQYF.

The chain recombines TRBV12-3 or TRBV12-4 with TRBJ2-1, with D perhaps assigned TRBD1 or TRBD2 (5 bases each). Trimming left V 3 bases short and J 8 bases short, with 17 bases between. This CDR3 contains 15 residues. CDR3 nucleotide sequence: TGTGCCAGCAGTTTGGGACCCATTGTGAGGGATGAGCAGTTCTTC. Its protein is CASSLGPIVRDEQFF.

The V and J genes are TRBV12-3 or TRBV12-4 and TRBJ2-7, with TRBD1 identical over 10 bases. The V gene end was trimmed by 5 bases and the J gene end by 7 bases; junction bases not matched to a gene: 8. The CDR3 sequence is 14 residues long. As DNA, the CDR3 is TGTGCCAGCAGTGATAGGGACAGGGGCGGGGAGCAGTACTTC. It encodes CASSDRDRGGEQYF.

About this clonotype: One end of the junction fails to match germline, which may point to a read error. The chain has TRBV4-1 and TRBJ2-3; D gene ambiguous. CDR3 length: 15 amino acids. Germline-derived CDR1 and CDR2 are MGHRA and YSYEKL. CDR3 DNA: TGTGCCAGCAGCCAAGAAGAGAGCCTGGCAGATACGCAGTATTTT. Its protein is CASSQEESLADTQYF.

The chain carries TRBV29-1 and TRBJ2-3, with D tentatively TRBD2 (6 bases). Germline V CDR1 and CDR2: SQVTM, ANQGSEA. The CDR3 is 13 amino acids. The germline V and J ends were trimmed by 6 bases and 3 bases, with 13 bases remaining between them. Here the CDR3 reads CSVIIRGTDTQYF. CDR3 nucleotide sequence: TGCAGCGTCATCATTCGGGGGACAGATACGCAGTATTTT.

This chain uses TRBV5-1 with TRBJ1-2; D may be TRBD1 (5 bases). Germline V lookup: CDR1 SGHRS, CDR2 YFSETQ. The V and J ends lost 0 bases and 8 bases respectively, with 11 bases between them. CDR3 length equals 13 residues. CDR3 DNA: TGCGCCAGCAGCTTGGAAGGGGCGCAGGGCTACACCTTC. This codes for CASSLEGAQGYTF.

This clonotype was observed a few times. J is TRBJ2-1 and V is TRBV15, with 7 bases matching TRBD2. The CDR3 spans 16 residues. The trim removed 4 bases at V and 4 bases at J, leaving 10 bases unmatched. Germline loops: CDR1 LNHNV, CDR2 YYDKDF (reference sequence). The CDR3: CATSKWPSGLYNEQFF. The DNA for the CDR3 is TGTGCCACCAGCAAATGGCCTAGCGGCCTGTACAATGAGCAGTTCTTC. Full variable domain (missing parts from reference TRBV15 and TRBJ2-1): DAMVIQNPRYQVTQFGKPVTLSCSQTLNHNVMYWYQQKSSQAPKLLFHYYDKDFNNEADTPDNFQSRRPNTSFCFLDIRSPGLGDTAMYLCATSKWPSGLYNEQFFGPGTRLTVL.

V is TRBV4-2 and J is TRBJ2-1; D might be TRBD1 (5 bases). Per the germline V gene, CDR1 is LGHNA and CDR2 is YNFKEQ. The CDR3 runs 17 residues. V lost 0 bases and J 0 bases, leaving 12 bases between the germline ends. The CDR3 region is CASSQEKDNPSYNEQFF. CDR3 DNA: TGTGCCAGCAGCCAAGAAAAGGACAATCCCTCCTACAATGAGCAGTTCTTC.

V is TRBV20-1 and J is TRBJ2-5; a possible D gene is TRBD2 (5 bases). The CDR3 sequence is 12 residues long. The ends were cut back, 3 bases at V and 1 base at J, with 6 bases in the middle. From germline, CDR1 is DFQATT and CDR2 SNEGSKA (reference sequence). CDR3 amino acids: CSASRGQETQYF. The CDR3 region has the DNA TGCAGTGCTAGTCGGGGCCAAGAGACCCAGTACTTC.

This clonotype was detected ten times or more. The chain employs TRBV7-3 and TRBJ1-5; maybe TRBD1 (5 bases). The CDR3 contains 14 residues. Germline CDR1 SGHTA, CDR2 FQGTGA. Trimming cost V 1 base and J 6 bases, with 10 bases left between them. As DNA, the CDR3 is TGTGCCAGCAGCTTAAACGTTGGGGGTCAGCCCCAGCATTTT. This gives the protein CASSLNVGGQPQHF. The full variable domain, its missing parts supplied by reference TRBV7-3 and TRBJ1-5, is GAGVSQTPSNKVTEKGKYVELRCDPISGHTALYWYRQSLGQGPEFLIYFQGTGAADDSGLPNDRFFAVRPEGSVSTLKIQRTERGDSAVYLCASSLNVGGQPQHFGDGTRLSIL.

This clonotype came up a few times. V gene TRBV9 combines with J gene TRBJ2-1; D is uncertain. CDR3 length equals 15 residues. The V end lost 3 bases, the J end lost 4 bases, and 14 bases lay between the germline ends. Germline V gene data show CDR1 as SGDLS and CDR2 as YYNGEE. The chain's CDR3 is CASSAPTGGYNEQFF. The CDR3 DNA follows: TGTGCCAGCAGCGCCCCAACGGGTGGATACAATGAGCAGTTCTTC.

This chain connects TRBV20-1 to TRBJ2-2; 9 nucleotides match TRBD2. V was pared by 0 bases and J by 2 bases, with 4 bases of the junction left unmatched. CDR1 and CDR2 (germline): DFQATT, SNEGSKA (reference sequence). The CDR3 spans 16 residues. The CDR3 DNA is TGCAGTGCTAGAGAGGGGACTAGCAGAAACACCGGGGAGCTGTTTTTT. This codes for CSAREGTSRNTGELFF.

CDR3 nucleotides: TGTGCCAGCAGTTTCTCGACTAATAACTATGGCTACACCTTC. Amino acids: CASSFSTNNYGYTF. The chain joins TRBV2 to TRBJ1-2; no definite D call. Trimming pared 5 bases from V and 1 base from J, leaving 11 bases between. The CDR3 covers 14 residues. Germline V gives CDR1 SNHLY, CDR2 FYNNEI.

This clonotype was seen more than once but under ten times. This chain joins TRBV12-3 or TRBV12-4 and TRBJ2-7; 8 nucleotides match TRBD2. The CDR3 has 16 residues. Unmatched junction bases numbered 10, after V lost 5 bases and J lost 1 base. This CDR3 is CASSPTERGPSYEQYF. CDR3 DNA: TGTGCCAGCAGTCCCACCGAGCGGGGGCCTTCCTACGAGCAGTACTTC.